This entry lists 21 T cell receptor beta chains sequenced from one sample in a study of blood T cell repertoires in COVID-19. The assay was immunoSEQ multiplex PCR, and TCRdb's table has in-frame clones only and misses some. Of 150,000 to 200,000 clones in the sample, around 86% are singletons; the top ten hold roughly 25%. The sample comprised PBMCs or T cells enriched from blood (not recorded which). Receptors were obtained from a woman between 40 and 55 years old in a cohort exposed to, infected with or recovered from COVID-19 (not recorded which).

This clone came up once. The rearrangement uses TRBV7-2 and TRBJ1-5; the D is unclear. Trimming took 0 bases from V and 0 from J, leaving 6 bases between them. This CDR3 is built from 15 residues. Germline V gene data show CDR1 as SGHTA and CDR2 as FQGNSA. CDR3 DNA sequence: TGTGCCAGCAGCTTAGCGCAGGCTAGCAATCAGCCCCAGCATTTT. It specifies CASSLAQASNQPQHF.

The V call is TRBV5-1, the J call TRBJ2-1; maybe TRBD1 (6 bases). V dropped 4 bases and J dropped 0 bases, with 20 bases sitting between them. Per germline, CDR1 SGHRS and CDR2 YFSETQ. The CDR3 covers 18 residues. For the CDR3, the DNA is TGCGCCAGCAGCCTGGACAGCCCTACAGCCCTCTCCTACAATGAGCAGTTCTTC. Translating gives CASSLDSPTALSYNEQFF.

The genes are TRBV28 and TRBJ1-5, with a weak D call TRBD1 (5 bases). The V gene's germline CDR1 is MDHEN and CDR2 SYDVKM. Deletions cut 9 bases from V and 0 bases from J, with 15 bases between. This CDR3 is 15 amino acids long. CDR3 residues: CASLRGSYSNQPQHF. The CDR3 DNA sequence: TGTGCCAGTCTTAGGGGATCCTATAGCAATCAGCCCCAGCATTTT.

This chain links TRBV12-5 with TRBJ1-5, with 7 bases fitting TRBD1. The CDR3 is 14 residues long. V was pared by 1 base and J by 7 bases, with 4 bases of the junction left unmatched. The germline V gene encodes CDR1 LGHNT and CDR2 FRNRAP. In DNA form, the CDR3 reads TGTGCTAGTGGTTTGGACAGGGGTTACCAGCCCCAGCATTTT. This gives the protein CASGLDRGYQPQHF. The complete variable domain, with remaining parts taken from reference TRBV12-5 and TRBJ1-5, reads DARVTQTPRHKVTEMGQEVTMRCQPILGHNTVFWYRQTMMQGLELLAYFRNRAPLDDSGMPKDRFSAEMPDATLATLKIQPSEPRDSAVYFCASGLDRGYQPQHFGDGTRLSIL.

The CDR3 protein is CASSTQGFRGYTF. The CDR3 DNA follows: TGTGCCAGTAGTACTCAGGGGTTTCGCGGCTACACCTTC. This rearrangement joins TRBV19 to TRBJ1-2, with D perhaps matching TRBD1 (6 bases). This CDR3 region has 13 residues. V lost 4 bases and J 8 bases, leaving 14 bases between the germline ends. Germline V gene sequence: CDR1 LNHDA, CDR2 SQIVND (reference sequence).

This clone was recorded a few times. The chain carries TRBV30 and TRBJ2-7; D ambiguous. The CDR3 runs 14 residues. V lost 4 bases and J lost 1, with 14 bases in between. Germline CDR1 GTSNPN, CDR2 SVGIG (reference sequence). The CDR3 sequence: CAWTHSDLSYEQYF. The CDR3, as DNA: TGTGCCTGGACCCACAGTGACCTTTCCTACGAGCAGTACTTC.

This chain uses TRBV7-2 with TRBJ1-2, with D possibly being TRBD1 (5 bases). V lost 1 base and J 6 bases, leaving 9 bases between the germline ends. The CDR3 sequence is 13 residues long. The germline V gene encodes CDR1 SGHTA and CDR2 FQGNSA. The DNA of the CDR3 is TGTGCCAGCAGCTTAGGCAGGGCCCATGGCTACACCTTC. This translates into CASSLGRAHGYTF.

The chain recombines TRBV7-2 with TRBJ2-3, with 7 positions matching TRBD2. This CDR3 region has 16 residues. Germline V gene data show CDR1 as SGHTA and CDR2 as FQGNSA. V shed 2 bases, J shed 0 bases, and the junction held 5 bases outside the gene matches. Here the CDR3 DNA reads TGTGCCAGCAGCTTAAGGGTTAGCGGGAGCACAGATACGCAGTATTTT. Protein: CASSLRVSGSTDTQYF.

The chain has TRBV11-2 and TRBJ2-2, with D possibly being TRBD1 (6 bases). Trimming removed 7 bases from V and 5 bases from J, with 17 bases in between. This CDR3 region has 15 residues. Germline lookup yields CDR1 SGHAT and CDR2 FQNNGV. CDR3 in amino acids: CASTISTGLTGELFF. The CDR3 DNA is TGTGCCAGCACCATCAGTACAGGGCTAACCGGGGAGCTGTTTTTT.

J is TRBJ2-7 and V is TRBV29-1; 7 bases fit TRBD2. This CDR3 has 15 amino acids. With 6 bases clipped from V and 2 bases from J, the junction kept 13 bases outside the gene matches. Germline V gives CDR1 SQVTM, CDR2 ANQGSEA. The chain's CDR3 is CSVYERTRSAYEQYF. In nucleotides, the CDR3 is TGCAGCGTGTATGAGAGGACTAGAAGTGCCTACGAGCAGTACTTC.

J is TRBJ2-1 and V is TRBV7-9, with TRBD1 matching 7 bases. The germline CDR1 and CDR2 sequences are SEHNR and FQNEAQ (reference sequence). Trimming cost V 6 bases and J 2 bases; bases outside gene matches: 10. The CDR3 contains 16 residues. CDR3 DNA: TGTGCCAGCAGGATGGGCCAGGGGGAACCCTACAATGAGCAGTTCTTC. It specifies CASRMGQGEPYNEQFF. Looking up the rest from reference TRBV7-9 and TRBJ2-1 gives the full variable domain: DTGVSQNPRHKITKRGQNVTFRCDPISEHNRLYWYRQTLGQGPEFLTYFQNEAQLEKSRLLSDRFSAERPKGSFSTLEIQRTEQGDSAMYLCASRMGQGEPYNEQFFGPGTRLTVL.

The chain employs TRBV19 and TRBJ1-2; 8 positions match TRBD1. Trimming took 7 bases from V and 3 from J; bases not matched to a gene: 7. Germline CDR1 is LNHDA and CDR2 is SQIVND (reference sequence). The CDR3 length is 14 residues. The CDR3 region is CASTGQGRDYGYTF. Written as DNA, the CDR3 is TGTGCCAGTACCGGACAGGGCCGGGACTATGGCTACACCTTC.

This clone was seen once. The rearrangement joins TRBV6-2 or TRBV6-3 to TRBJ2-7; D is undetermined. Looked up from germline, CDR1 is MNHEY and CDR2 is SVGEGT. V was trimmed by 2 bases and J by 6 bases, leaving 8 bases between them. The CDR3 consists of 12 residues. The CDR3 region has the DNA TGTGCCAGCAGTTACCCGAGTGTCGAGCAGTACTTC. This translates into CASSYPSVEQYF.

The chain recombines TRBV3-1 (or the pseudogene TRBV3-2) with TRBJ1-2; D remains ambiguous. The CDR3 has 15 amino acids. CDR1 is LGHDT, CDR2 YNNKEL, per germline (reference sequence). V gave up 1 base and J gave up 3 bases, with 12 bases separating them. The CDR3 region is CASSQGGGIYYGYTF. The CDR3 nucleotides are TGTGCCAGCAGCCAAGGAGGCGGCATATACTATGGCTACACCTTC.

The chain carries TRBV19 and TRBJ2-3; D gene unclear. CDR3 length: 12 residues. The V end was cut by 5 bases, the J end by 4 bases, with 7 bases between. CDR1 is LNHDA, CDR2 SQIVND, per germline (reference sequence). In DNA form, the CDR3 reads TGTGCCAGTAGTGAAAGCTCAGATACGCAGTATTTT. Protein product: CASSESSDTQYF.

This chain's CDR3 is CASSPRTRTASYEQYF. CDR3 sequence (DNA): TGTGCCAGCAGCCCTAGAACCCGGACAGCTTCCTACGAGCAGTACTTC. This chain links TRBV6-2 or TRBV6-3 with TRBJ2-7; a weak D match, TRBD1 (6 bases). This CDR3 has 16 amino acids. Per germline, CDR1 MNHEY and CDR2 SVGEGT. V was trimmed by 6 bases and J by 1 base, leaving 19 bases between them.

This clone was recorded once. J is TRBJ2-7 and V is TRBV18; 13 bases match TRBD2. Per the germline V gene, CDR1 is KGHSH and CDR2 is LQKENI. This CDR3 has 17 residues. Trimming cost V 2 bases and J 0 bases; bases outside gene matches: 4. The CDR3 region has the DNA TGTGCCAGCTCACCAGGGACTAGCGGGATATACTCCTACGAGCAGTACTTC. Amino acid sequence: CASSPGTSGIYSYEQYF.

This chain joins TRBV7-9 and TRBJ1-2, with a tentative D call TRBD1 (6 bases). Germline CDR1 SEHNR, CDR2 FQNEAQ (reference sequence). The CDR3 is 14 amino acids. Trimming took 2 bases from V and 2 from J, leaving 9 bases between them. CDR3 DNA: TGTGCCAGCAGCTTACCTGGACAGAACTATGGCTACACCTTC. Translated, it gives CASSLPGQNYGYTF. The whole variable domain, filled in from reference TRBV7-9 and TRBJ1-2, reads DTGVSQNPRHKITKRGQNVTFRCDPISEHNRLYWYRQTLGQGPEFLTYFQNEAQLEKSRLLSDRFSAERPKGSFSTLEIQRTEQGDSAMYLCASSLPGQNYGYTFGSGTRLTVV.

This clone has more than one count but fewer than ten. The V gene is TRBV27, the J gene TRBJ2-2, with D perhaps matching TRBD1 (6 bases). V was cut by 4 bases and J by 1 base, with 10 bases left in between. CDR1 MNHEY and CDR2 SMNVEV come from the germline V gene (reference sequence). This CDR3 region has 15 residues. CDR3 sequence: CASSSGTQNTGELFF. Here the CDR3 DNA reads TGTGCCAGCAGTTCCGGGACACAGAACACCGGGGAGCTGTTTTTT.

The chain joins TRBV11-2 to TRBJ2-1; TRBD2 agrees at 10 bases. Germline V lookup: CDR1 SGHAT, CDR2 FQNNGV. There are 16 residues in the CDR3. V dropped 5 bases and J dropped 7; count of bases not matched to a gene: 11. CDR3 region: CASSPLSGRTRNEQFF. The CDR3 coding sequence is TGTGCCAGCAGCCCTCTTAGCGGGAGGACTAGAAATGAGCAGTTCTTC.

The genes are TRBV7-7 and TRBJ2-5; 9 bases agree with TRBD2. The CDR3 consists of 16 residues. V lost 1 base and J lost 4; bases outside the gene matches: 7. The germline gives CDR1 SSHAT, CDR2 FNYEAQ (reference sequence). In DNA, the CDR3 is TGTGCCAGCAGCTTAGAAGGCGGGAGGGCCCCAGAGACCCAGTACTTC. Its protein product is CASSLEGGRAPETQYF.